A selection of T cell receptor beta chains follows, all from one sample in a study of cytomegalovirus exposure and HLA in healthy donors. Some clones are missing from TCRdb's copy, which holds only in-frame ones; the method was immunoSEQ multiplex PCR. Of some 120,000 clones in the sample, 74% were seen once. Sequenced sample: PBMCs. The receptors were sampled from a man aged 35 to 55 in good health and CMV-seropositive. The CDR3 runs from the conserved cysteine through the conserved F or W. The D gene is left open where the match is weak. Only some rows state a clone size, as once, few, many or a class for expanded clones.

V	size	J	D	CDR3	DNA
TRBV5-1	NA	TRBJ2-2	NA	CASSEVMNTGELFF	TGCGCCAGCAGCGAGGTAATGAACACCGGGGAGCTGTTTTTT
TRBV30	NA	TRBJ1-1	NA	CAWNDFRGTEAFF	TGTGCCTGGAACGACTTCAGAGGGACTGAAGCTTTCTTT
TRBV5-5	few	TRBJ1-1	TRBD1	CASSLVGDRNTEAFF	TGTGCCAGCAGCTTGGTGGGGGACAGGAACACTGAAGCTTTCTTT
TRBV27	NA	TRBJ1-4	NA	CASSFTYRVGEKLFF	TGTGCCAGCAGTTTTACCTACAGGGTAGGCGAAAAACTGTTTTTT
TRBV30	NA	TRBJ1-6	NA	CAWSGTGSGGSPLHF	TGTGCCTGGAGTGGAACAGGGTCAGGAGGATCACCCCTCCACTTT
TRBV7-2	NA	TRBJ1-6	TRBD1	CASSLGQVNSPLHF	TGTGCCAGCAGCTTGGGACAGGTCAATTCACCCCTCCACTTT
TRBV7-6	NA	TRBJ2-3	TRBD1	CASSLGTGAHTDTQYF	TGTGCCAGCAGCTTAGGGACAGGGGCTCACACAGATACGCAGTATTTT
TRBV28	NA	TRBJ2-7	TRBD1	CASIQGVKSEQYF	TGTGCCAGCATACAGGGGGTGAAGTCCGAGCAGTACTTC
TRBV11-2	NA	TRBJ1-1	NA	CASSLVVGGTEAFF	TGTGCCAGCAGCTTAGTGGTAGGGGGCACTGAAGCTTTCTTT
TRBV5-1	NA	TRBJ2-2	TRBD1	CASSSGQSYPGELFF	TGCGCCAGCAGCTCGGGACAGTCTTACCCCGGGGAGCTGTTTTTT
TRBV5-4	NA	TRBJ2-2	TRBD2	CASTLYWTGLANAGELFF	TGTGCCAGCACCCTCTACTGGACGGGACTAGCGAACGCCGGGGAGCTGTTTTTT
TRBV7-9	once	TRBJ2-1	NA	CASSFGTLYEQFF	TGTGCCAGCAGCTTCGGGACTCTCTATGAGCAGTTCTTC
TRBV5-4	NA	TRBJ2-1	TRBD2	CASSPRLTSGGANEQFF	TGTGCCAGCAGCCCAAGACTGACTAGCGGAGGGGCAAATGAGCAGTTCTTC
TRBV6-1	NA	TRBJ2-2	NA	CASSDADRYNTGELFF	TGTGCCAGCAGTGACGCGGACAGATATAACACCGGGGAGCTGTTTTTT
TRBV2	NA	TRBJ1-2	NA	CASSASGSGNYGYTF	TGTGCCAGCAGTGCATCAGGGAGCGGGAACTATGGCTACACCTTC
TRBV28	NA	TRBJ1-2	TRBD1	CASSLGGGQGDGYTF	TGTGCCAGCAGTTTAGGTGGGGGACAGGGGGATGGCTACACCTTC
TRBV28	NA	TRBJ1-5	TRBD1	CASSSVGQGARGNQPQHF	TGTGCCAGCAGCTCCGTCGGACAGGGGGCGCGAGGCAATCAGCCCCAGCATTTT
TRBV11-2	few	TRBJ2-2	NA	CASSLNPGAGELFF	TGTGCCAGCAGCTTAAACCCGGGGGCCGGGGAGCTGTTTTTT
TRBV5-1	NA	TRBJ1-2	TRBD1	CASSLASGQIIYGYTF	TGCGCCAGCAGCTTGGCATCGGGACAGATAATCTATGGCTACACCTTC
TRBV11-2	NA	TRBJ1-3	TRBD1	CASSTGGGNTIYF	TGTGCCAGCAGCACAGGGGGTGGAAACACCATATATTTT
TRBV28	once	TRBJ1-6	NA	CASSFWRGGNSPLHF	TGTGCCAGCAGTTTTTGGCGGGGCGGGAATTCACCCCTCCACTTT
TRBV29-1	once	TRBJ1-1	NA	CSASGTGDTEAFF	TGCAGCGCTTCCGGGACGGGGGACACTGAAGCTTTCTTT
TRBV2	NA	TRBJ1-1	NA	CASSGEGEGTEAFF	TGTGCCAGCAGTGGGGAGGGAGAAGGCACTGAAGCTTTCTTT
TRBV6-4	few	TRBJ2-3	TRBD1	CASSDLQGGTDTQYF	TGTGCCAGCAGTGACCTACAGGGGGGCACAGATACGCAGTATTTT
TRBV30	many	TRBJ1-1	NA	CAWSLTVNTEAFF	TGTGCCTGGAGTCTCACAGTGAACACTGAAGCTTTCTTT
TRBV11-2	NA	TRBJ2-7	NA	CASSFPGVAYEQYF	TGTGCCAGCAGCTTCCCGGGGGTGGCCTACGAGCAGTACTTC
TRBV28	NA	TRBJ2-1	TRBD2	CASRGGLAGGSYNEQFF	TGTGCCAGCAGGGGGGGACTAGCGGGAGGATCCTACAATGAGCAGTTCTTC
TRBV28	NA	TRBJ1-2	TRBD1	CASSLHTGARGYTF	TGTGCCAGCAGTTTGCATACAGGGGCACGGGGCTACACCTTC
TRBV2	NA	TRBJ1-2	TRBD1	CASSESTGRYGYTF	TGTGCCAGCAGTGAGTCGACAGGGAGGTATGGCTACACCTTC
TRBV10-2	NA	TRBJ2-7	NA	CATGQLTYEQYF	TGCGCCACCGGACAGTTGACCTACGAGCAGTACTTC
TRBV27	NA	TRBJ2-2	TRBD2	CASSWGGTGELFF	TGTGCCAGCAGTTGGGGGGGCACCGGGGAGCTGTTTTTT
TRBV5-1	once	TRBJ2-2	NA	CASSLQDTGELFF	TGCGCCAGCAGCTTGCAGGACACCGGGGAGCTGTTTTTT
TRBV7-5	NA	TRBJ2-1	NA	CARSHHLSSYNEQFF	TGTGCCAGAAGCCACCATCTGAGCTCCTACAATGAGCAGTTCTTC
TRBV18	NA	TRBJ1-3	TRBD1	CASSPQEGAGGNTIYF	TGTGCCAGCTCACCCCAGGAGGGGGCTGGTGGAAACACCATATATTTT
TRBV2	NA	TRBJ2-2	TRBD2	CASSERSGRAAGELFF	TGTGCCAGCAGTGAAAGGAGCGGGAGGGCCGCCGGGGAGCTGTTTTTT
TRBV6-5	few	TRBJ1-1	TRBD1	CASMFNPGGLTEAFF	TGTGCCAGCATGTTCAATCCAGGGGGCCTAACTGAAGCTTTCTTT
TRBV5-1	NA	TRBJ1-2	NA	CASSPDSSYGYTF	TGCGCCAGCAGCCCAGACAGTTCCTATGGCTACACCTTC
TRBV13	NA	TRBJ2-3	NA	CASSSQGSRTDTQYF	TGTGCCAGCAGCTCACAGGGATCGAGGACAGATACGCAGTATTTT
TRBV7-9	NA	TRBJ2-7	TRBD2	CASGLAGAYEQYF	TGTGCCAGTGGACTAGCGGGAGCCTACGAGCAGTACTTC
TRBV11-2	NA	TRBJ2-7	TRBD2	CASTIDPTSGPTREQYF	TGTGCCAGCACCATAGACCCCACTAGCGGCCCTACGCGGGAGCAGTACTTC
TRBV10-3	NA	TRBJ1-5	NA	CAIRQGLDQPQHF	TGTGCCATCAGGCAGGGGCTGGATCAGCCCCAGCATTTT
TRBV2	NA	TRBJ2-2	NA	CASRGDTDTGELFF	TGTGCCAGCAGGGGGGACACCGACACCGGGGAGCTGTTTTTT
TRBV6-5	NA	TRBJ2-7	TRBD1	CASSLYRGEYEQYF	TGTGCCAGCAGTTTATACAGGGGCGAATACGAGCAGTACTTC
TRBV11-2	NA	TRBJ1-6	NA	CATSGSTNSPLHF	TGTGCCACCTCAGGCTCCACAAATTCACCCCTCCACTTT
TRBV29-1	NA	TRBJ2-3	TRBD2	CSALGTSGVTDTQYF	TGCAGCGCCTTAGGGACTAGCGGAGTCACAGATACGCAGTATTTT
TRBV2	NA	TRBJ1-3	TRBD1	CASGYGRGRRNSGNTIYF	TGTGCCAGCGGCTATGGCAGGGGGCGCAGGAATTCTGGAAACACCATATATTTT